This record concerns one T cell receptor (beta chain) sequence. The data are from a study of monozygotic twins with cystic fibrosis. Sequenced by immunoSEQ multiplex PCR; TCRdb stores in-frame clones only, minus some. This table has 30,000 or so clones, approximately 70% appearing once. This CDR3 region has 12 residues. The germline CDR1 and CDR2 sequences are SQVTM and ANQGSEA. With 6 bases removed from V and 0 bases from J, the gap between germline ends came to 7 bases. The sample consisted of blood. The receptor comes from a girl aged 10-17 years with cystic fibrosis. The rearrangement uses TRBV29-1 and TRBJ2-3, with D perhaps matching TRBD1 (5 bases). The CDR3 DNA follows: TGCAGCGTCCGACAGAGCACAGATACGCAGTATTTT. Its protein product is CSVRQSTDTQYF.